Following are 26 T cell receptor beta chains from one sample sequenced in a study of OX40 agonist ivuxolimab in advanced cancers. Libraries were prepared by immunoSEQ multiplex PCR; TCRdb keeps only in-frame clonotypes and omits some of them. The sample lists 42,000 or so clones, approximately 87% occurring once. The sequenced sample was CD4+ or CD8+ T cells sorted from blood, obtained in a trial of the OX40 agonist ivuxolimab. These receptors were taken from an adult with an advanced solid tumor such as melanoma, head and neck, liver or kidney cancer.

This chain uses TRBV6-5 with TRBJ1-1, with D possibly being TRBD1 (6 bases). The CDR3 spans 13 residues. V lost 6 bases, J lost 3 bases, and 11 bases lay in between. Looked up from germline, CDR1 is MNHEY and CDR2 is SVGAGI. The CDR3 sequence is CASSIAGDTEAFF. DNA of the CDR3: TGTGCCAGCAGCATAGCAGGGGACACTGAAGCTTTCTTT.

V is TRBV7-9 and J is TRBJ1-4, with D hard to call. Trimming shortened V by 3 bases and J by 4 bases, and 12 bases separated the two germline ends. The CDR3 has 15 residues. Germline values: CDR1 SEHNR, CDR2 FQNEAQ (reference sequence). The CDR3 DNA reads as TGTGCCAGCAGCTTCCCGGACGGACTTAATGAAAAACTGTTTTTT. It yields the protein CASSFPDGLNEKLFF.

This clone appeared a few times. The DNA for the CDR3 is TGTGCCAGCAGGGCGCGGGGCAGCTCCTACAATGAGCAGTTCTTC. This codes for CASRARGSSYNEQFF. The rearrangement uses TRBV2 and TRBJ2-1, with D possibly being TRBD2 (6 bases). Trimming removed 6 bases at V and 0 bases at J, with 12 bases between. Germline V gene lookup returns CDR1 SNHLY and CDR2 FYNNEI. The CDR3 loop spans 15 amino acids.

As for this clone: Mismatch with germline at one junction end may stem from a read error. CDR3 nucleotide sequence: TGTGCTAGCAGCCGGACTAGCGGGGGCTCCACGGAGACCCAGTACTTC. Translating it yields CASSRTSGGSTETQYF. The V call is TRBV7-7, the J call TRBJ2-5; 13 bases align to TRBD2. CDR1 is SSHAT, CDR2 FNYEAQ, per germline (reference sequence). The CDR3 is 16 residues long.

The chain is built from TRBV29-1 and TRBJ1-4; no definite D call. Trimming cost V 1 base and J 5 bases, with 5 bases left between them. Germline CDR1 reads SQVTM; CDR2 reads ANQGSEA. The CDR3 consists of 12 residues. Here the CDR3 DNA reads TGCAGCGTTGAAGGCACAAATGAAAAACTGTTTTTT. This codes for CSVEGTNEKLFF.

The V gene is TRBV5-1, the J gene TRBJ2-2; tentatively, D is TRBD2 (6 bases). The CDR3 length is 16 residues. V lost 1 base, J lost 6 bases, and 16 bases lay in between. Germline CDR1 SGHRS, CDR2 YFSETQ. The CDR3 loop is CASSLWRTNRAGELFF. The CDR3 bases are TGCGCCAGCAGCTTGTGGAGGACTAATAGGGCCGGGGAGCTGTTTTTT. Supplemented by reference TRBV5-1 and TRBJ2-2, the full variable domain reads KAGVTQTPRYLIKTRGQQVTLSCSPISGHRSVSWYQQTPGQGLQFLFEYFSETQRNKGNFPGRFSGRQFSNSRSEMNVSTLELGDSALYLCASSLWRTNRAGELFFGEGSRLTVL.

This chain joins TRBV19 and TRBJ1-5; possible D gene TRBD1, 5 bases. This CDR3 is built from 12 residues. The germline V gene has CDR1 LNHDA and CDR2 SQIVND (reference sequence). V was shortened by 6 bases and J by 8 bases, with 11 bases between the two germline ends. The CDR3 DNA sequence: TGTGCCAGTAGCGAGGGGAGGGAGCCCCAGCATTTT. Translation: CASSEGREPQHF. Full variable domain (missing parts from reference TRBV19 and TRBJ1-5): DGGITQSPKYLFRKEGQNVTLSCEQNLNHDAMYWYRQDPGQGLRLIYYSQIVNDFQKGDIAEGYSVSREKKESFPLTVTSAQKNPTAFYLCASSEGREPQHFGDGTRLSIL.

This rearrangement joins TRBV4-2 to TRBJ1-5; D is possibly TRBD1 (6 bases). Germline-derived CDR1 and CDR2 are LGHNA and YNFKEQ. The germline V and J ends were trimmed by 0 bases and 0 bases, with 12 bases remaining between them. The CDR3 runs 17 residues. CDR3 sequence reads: CASSQDPPGASNQPQHF. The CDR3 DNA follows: TGTGCCAGCAGCCAAGATCCACCGGGGGCTAGCAATCAGCCCCAGCATTTT.

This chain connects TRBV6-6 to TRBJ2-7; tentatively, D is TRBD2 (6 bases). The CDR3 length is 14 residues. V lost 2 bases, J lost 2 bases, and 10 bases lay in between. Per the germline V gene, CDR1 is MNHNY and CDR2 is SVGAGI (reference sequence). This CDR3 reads CASSYVGGTYEQYF. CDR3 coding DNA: TGTGCCAGCAGTTACGTGGGGGGAACCTACGAGCAGTACTTC.

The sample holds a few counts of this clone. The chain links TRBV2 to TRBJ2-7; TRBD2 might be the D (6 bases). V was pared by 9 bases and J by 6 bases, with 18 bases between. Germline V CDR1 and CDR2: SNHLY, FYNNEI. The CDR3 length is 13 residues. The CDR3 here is CASKQGRGTEQYF. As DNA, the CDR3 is TGTGCCAGTAAACAAGGGCGGGGCACCGAGCAGTACTTC.

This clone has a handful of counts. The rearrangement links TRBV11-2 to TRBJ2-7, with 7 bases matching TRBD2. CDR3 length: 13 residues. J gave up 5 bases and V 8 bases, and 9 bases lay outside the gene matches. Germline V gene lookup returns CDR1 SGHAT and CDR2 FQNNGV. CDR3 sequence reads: CASRAAGVHEQYF. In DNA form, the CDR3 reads TGTGCCAGCCGGGCTGCGGGGGTCCACGAGCAGTACTTC.

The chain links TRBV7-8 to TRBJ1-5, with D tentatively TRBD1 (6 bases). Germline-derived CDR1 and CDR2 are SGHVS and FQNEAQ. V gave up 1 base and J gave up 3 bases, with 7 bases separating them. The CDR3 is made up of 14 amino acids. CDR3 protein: CASSLGTDNQPQHF. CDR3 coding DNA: TGTGCCAGCAGCTTAGGGACAGACAATCAGCCCCAGCATTTT.

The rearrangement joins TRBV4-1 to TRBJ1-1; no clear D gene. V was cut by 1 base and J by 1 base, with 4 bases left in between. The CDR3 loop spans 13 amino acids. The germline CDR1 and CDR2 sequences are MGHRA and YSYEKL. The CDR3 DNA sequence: TGCGCCAGCAGCCAAGGCCCGAACACTGAAGCTTTCTTT. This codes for CASSQGPNTEAFF.

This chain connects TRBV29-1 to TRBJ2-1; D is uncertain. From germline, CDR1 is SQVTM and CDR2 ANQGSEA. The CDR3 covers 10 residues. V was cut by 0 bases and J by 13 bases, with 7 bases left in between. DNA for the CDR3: TGCAGCGTTGAAGACAGGTCTCAGTTCTTC. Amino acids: CSVEDRSQFF.

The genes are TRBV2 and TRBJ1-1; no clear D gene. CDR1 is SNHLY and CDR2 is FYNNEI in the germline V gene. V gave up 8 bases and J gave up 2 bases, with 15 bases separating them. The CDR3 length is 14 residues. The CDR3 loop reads CASGPTSRNTEAFF. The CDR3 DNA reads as TGTGCCAGCGGTCCGACCTCGAGAAACACTGAAGCTTTCTTT.

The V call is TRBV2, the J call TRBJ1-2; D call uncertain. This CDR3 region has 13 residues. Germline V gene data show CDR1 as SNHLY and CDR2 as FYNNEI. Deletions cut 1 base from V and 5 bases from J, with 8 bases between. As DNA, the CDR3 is TGTGCCAGCAGTGAAGGAGATTATTATGGCTACACCTTC. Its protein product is CASSEGDYYGYTF.

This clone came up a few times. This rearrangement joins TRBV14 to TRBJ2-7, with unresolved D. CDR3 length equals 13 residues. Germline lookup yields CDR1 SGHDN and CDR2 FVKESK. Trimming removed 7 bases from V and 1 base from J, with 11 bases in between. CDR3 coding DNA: TGTGCCAGCAACAGAGGCAGATCCTACGAGCAGTACTTC. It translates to CASNRGRSYEQYF.

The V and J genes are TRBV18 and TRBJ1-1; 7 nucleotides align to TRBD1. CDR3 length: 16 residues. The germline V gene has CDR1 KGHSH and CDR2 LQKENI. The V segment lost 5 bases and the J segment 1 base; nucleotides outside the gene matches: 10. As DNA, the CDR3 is TGTGCCAGCTCAGGCCAGGGGGGGCCCCCGAACACTGAAGCTTTCTTT. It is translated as CASSGQGGPPNTEAFF.

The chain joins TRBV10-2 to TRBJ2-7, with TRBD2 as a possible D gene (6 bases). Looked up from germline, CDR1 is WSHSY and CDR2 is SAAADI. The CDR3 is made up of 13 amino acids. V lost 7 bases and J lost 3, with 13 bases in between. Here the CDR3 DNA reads TGCGCCAGCAATCCAGGGACTCTCTACGAGCAGTACTTC. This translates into CASNPGTLYEQYF.

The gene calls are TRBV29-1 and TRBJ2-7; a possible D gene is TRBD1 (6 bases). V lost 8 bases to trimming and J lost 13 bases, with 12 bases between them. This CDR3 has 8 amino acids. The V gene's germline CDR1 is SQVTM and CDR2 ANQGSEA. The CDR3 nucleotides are TGCAGCTTCCCGGACAGCTACTTC. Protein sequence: CSFPDSYF.

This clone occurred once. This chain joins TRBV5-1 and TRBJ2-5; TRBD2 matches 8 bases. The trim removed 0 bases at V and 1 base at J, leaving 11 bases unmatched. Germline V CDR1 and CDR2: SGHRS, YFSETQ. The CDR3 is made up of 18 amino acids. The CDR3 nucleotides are TGCGCCAGCAGCTTGGCCGTCGGCGGGGGGAGGACCCAAGAGACCCAGTACTTC. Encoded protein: CASSLAVGGGRTQETQYF.

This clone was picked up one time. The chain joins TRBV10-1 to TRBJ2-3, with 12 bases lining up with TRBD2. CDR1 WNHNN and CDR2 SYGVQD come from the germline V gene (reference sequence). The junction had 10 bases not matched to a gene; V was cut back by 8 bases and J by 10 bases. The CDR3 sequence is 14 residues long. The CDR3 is CASQASGGAGAQYF. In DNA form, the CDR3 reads TGCGCCAGCCAGGCTAGCGGGGGGGCCGGGGCGCAGTATTTT.

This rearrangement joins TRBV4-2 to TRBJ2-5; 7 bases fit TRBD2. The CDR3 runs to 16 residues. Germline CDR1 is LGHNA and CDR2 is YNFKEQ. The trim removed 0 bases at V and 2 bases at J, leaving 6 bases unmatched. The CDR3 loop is CASSQDLTSEQETQYF. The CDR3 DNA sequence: TGTGCCAGCAGCCAAGATTTAACTAGCGAACAAGAGACCCAGTACTTC.

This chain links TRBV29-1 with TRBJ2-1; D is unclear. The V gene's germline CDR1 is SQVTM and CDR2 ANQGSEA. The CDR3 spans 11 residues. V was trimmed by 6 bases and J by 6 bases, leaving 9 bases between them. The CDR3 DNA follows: TGCAGCGTGGAGACCCTCAATGAGCAGTTCTTC. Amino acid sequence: CSVETLNEQFF.

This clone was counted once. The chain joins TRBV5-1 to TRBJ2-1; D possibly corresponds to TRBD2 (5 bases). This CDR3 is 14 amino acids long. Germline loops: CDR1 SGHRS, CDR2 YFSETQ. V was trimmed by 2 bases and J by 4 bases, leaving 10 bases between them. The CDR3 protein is CASSLLVGYNEQFF. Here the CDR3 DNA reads TGCGCCAGCAGCTTACTAGTAGGGTACAATGAGCAGTTCTTC.

CDR3 loop: CSARAEGEQYF. Here the CDR3 DNA reads TGCAGTGCTAGAGCGGAGGGGGAGCAGTACTTC. V usage is TRBV20-1 and J usage is TRBJ2-7; possible D gene TRBD2, 6 bases. Trimming removed 1 base from V and 7 bases from J, with 8 bases in between. The CDR3 runs 11 residues. CDR1 and CDR2 from the germline V gene are DFQATT and SNEGSKA (reference sequence).